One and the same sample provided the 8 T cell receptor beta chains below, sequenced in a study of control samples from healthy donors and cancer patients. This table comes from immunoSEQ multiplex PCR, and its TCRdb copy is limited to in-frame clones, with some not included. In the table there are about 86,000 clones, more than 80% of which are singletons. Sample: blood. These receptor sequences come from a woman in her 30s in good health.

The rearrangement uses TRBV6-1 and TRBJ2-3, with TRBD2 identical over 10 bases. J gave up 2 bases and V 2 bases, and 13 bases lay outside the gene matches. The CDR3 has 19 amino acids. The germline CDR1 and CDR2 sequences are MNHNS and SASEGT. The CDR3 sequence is CASSERGLLAGIVTDTQYF. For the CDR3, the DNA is TGTGCCAGCAGTGAAAGGGGTTTACTAGCGGGGATTGTCACAGATACGCAGTATTTT.

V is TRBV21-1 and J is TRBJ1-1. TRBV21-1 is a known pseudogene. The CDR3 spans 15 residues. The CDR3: CARLGKGPLNTEAFF. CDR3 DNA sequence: TGTGCCAGGTTAGGGAAGGGCCCACTGAACACTGAAGCTTTCTTT.

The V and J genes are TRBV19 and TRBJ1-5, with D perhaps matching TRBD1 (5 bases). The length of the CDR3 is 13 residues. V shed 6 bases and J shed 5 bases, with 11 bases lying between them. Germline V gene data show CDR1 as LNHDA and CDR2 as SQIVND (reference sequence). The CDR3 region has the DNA TGTGCCAGTAGCGGGGGGATAGATCAGCCCCAGCATTTT. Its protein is CASSGGIDQPQHF.

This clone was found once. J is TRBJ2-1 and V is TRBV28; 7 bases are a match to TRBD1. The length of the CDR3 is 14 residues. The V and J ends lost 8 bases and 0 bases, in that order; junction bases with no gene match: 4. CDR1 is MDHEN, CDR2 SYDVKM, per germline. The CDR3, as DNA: TGTGCCAGCCTTCGGGACAGCTCCTACAATGAGCAGTTCTTC. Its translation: CASLRDSSYNEQFF.

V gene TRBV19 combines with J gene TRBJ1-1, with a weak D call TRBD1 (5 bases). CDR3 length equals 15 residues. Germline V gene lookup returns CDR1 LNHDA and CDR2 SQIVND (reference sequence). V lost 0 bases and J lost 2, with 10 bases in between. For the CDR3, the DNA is TGTGCCAGTAGTATAGACAGGGCAATCAACACTGAAGCTTTCTTT. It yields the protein CASSIDRAINTEAFF. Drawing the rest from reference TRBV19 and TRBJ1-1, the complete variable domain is DGGITQSPKYLFRKEGQNVTLSCEQNLNHDAMYWYRQDPGQGLRLIYYSQIVNDFQKGDIAEGYSVSREKKESFPLTVTSAQKNPTAFYLCASSIDRAINTEAFFGQGTRLTVV.

The CDR3 spells CASSPSNGYTF. The CDR3 nucleotides read TGTGCCAGCTCTCCGAGCAATGGCTACACCTTC. The chain employs TRBV18 and TRBJ1-2; D call uncertain. CDR3 length: 11 amino acids. Germline loops: CDR1 KGHSH, CDR2 LQKENI. V lost 6 bases and J lost 6, with 8 bases in between.

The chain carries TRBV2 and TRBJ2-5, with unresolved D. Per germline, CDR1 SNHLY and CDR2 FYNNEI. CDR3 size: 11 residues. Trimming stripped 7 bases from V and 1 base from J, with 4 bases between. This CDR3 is CASTLQETQYF. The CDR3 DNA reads TGTGCCAGCACACTCCAAGAGACCCAGTACTTC.

In nucleotides, the CDR3 is TGTGCCAGCAGCTTAAGTGATTACACCGGGGAGCTGTTTTTT. It codes for CASSLSDYTGELFF. The gene calls are TRBV11-3 and TRBJ2-2; no clear D. The V and J ends lost 2 bases and 3 bases respectively, with 7 bases between them. CDR1 is SGHNT and CDR2 is YENEEA in the germline V gene. The CDR3 runs to 14 residues.